This T cell receptor beta chain was recorded in a study of cytomegalovirus exposure and HLA in healthy donors. The germline V gene has CDR1 LNHDA and CDR2 SQIVND (reference sequence). V dropped 5 bases and J dropped 4 bases, with 18 bases sitting between them. The CDR3 is 16 residues long. Primers for the PCR totalled 60 Vbeta and 13 Jbeta. Libraries were prepared by immunoSEQ multiplex PCR; TCRdb keeps only in-frame clonotypes and omits some of them. The sample table includes around 150,000 clones. Overall study findings and caveats: Many donors carried some public TCRs, although rarity characterized most TCR sequences. In a later analysis, V- and J-gene trimming of beta chains associated with a DCLRE1C missense variant, replicated independently. In a later analysis, CMV-associated beta chains were mostly HLA-associated, it appeared. Specific recognition of CMV antigens was confirmed in vitro for a few chains (all CMV-associated).

Concerning this clone: Its antigen is currently unknown.

This chain connects TRBV19 to TRBJ1-3; the D is unclear. The clonotype originates from a man aged 30 to 39 in good health and CMV-seronegative. Sequenced sample: PBMCs. The CDR3 here is CASSVDSIRRGNTIYF. CDR3 bases: TGTGCCAGTAGTGTGGACTCTATCAGACGAGGAAACACCATATATTTT.